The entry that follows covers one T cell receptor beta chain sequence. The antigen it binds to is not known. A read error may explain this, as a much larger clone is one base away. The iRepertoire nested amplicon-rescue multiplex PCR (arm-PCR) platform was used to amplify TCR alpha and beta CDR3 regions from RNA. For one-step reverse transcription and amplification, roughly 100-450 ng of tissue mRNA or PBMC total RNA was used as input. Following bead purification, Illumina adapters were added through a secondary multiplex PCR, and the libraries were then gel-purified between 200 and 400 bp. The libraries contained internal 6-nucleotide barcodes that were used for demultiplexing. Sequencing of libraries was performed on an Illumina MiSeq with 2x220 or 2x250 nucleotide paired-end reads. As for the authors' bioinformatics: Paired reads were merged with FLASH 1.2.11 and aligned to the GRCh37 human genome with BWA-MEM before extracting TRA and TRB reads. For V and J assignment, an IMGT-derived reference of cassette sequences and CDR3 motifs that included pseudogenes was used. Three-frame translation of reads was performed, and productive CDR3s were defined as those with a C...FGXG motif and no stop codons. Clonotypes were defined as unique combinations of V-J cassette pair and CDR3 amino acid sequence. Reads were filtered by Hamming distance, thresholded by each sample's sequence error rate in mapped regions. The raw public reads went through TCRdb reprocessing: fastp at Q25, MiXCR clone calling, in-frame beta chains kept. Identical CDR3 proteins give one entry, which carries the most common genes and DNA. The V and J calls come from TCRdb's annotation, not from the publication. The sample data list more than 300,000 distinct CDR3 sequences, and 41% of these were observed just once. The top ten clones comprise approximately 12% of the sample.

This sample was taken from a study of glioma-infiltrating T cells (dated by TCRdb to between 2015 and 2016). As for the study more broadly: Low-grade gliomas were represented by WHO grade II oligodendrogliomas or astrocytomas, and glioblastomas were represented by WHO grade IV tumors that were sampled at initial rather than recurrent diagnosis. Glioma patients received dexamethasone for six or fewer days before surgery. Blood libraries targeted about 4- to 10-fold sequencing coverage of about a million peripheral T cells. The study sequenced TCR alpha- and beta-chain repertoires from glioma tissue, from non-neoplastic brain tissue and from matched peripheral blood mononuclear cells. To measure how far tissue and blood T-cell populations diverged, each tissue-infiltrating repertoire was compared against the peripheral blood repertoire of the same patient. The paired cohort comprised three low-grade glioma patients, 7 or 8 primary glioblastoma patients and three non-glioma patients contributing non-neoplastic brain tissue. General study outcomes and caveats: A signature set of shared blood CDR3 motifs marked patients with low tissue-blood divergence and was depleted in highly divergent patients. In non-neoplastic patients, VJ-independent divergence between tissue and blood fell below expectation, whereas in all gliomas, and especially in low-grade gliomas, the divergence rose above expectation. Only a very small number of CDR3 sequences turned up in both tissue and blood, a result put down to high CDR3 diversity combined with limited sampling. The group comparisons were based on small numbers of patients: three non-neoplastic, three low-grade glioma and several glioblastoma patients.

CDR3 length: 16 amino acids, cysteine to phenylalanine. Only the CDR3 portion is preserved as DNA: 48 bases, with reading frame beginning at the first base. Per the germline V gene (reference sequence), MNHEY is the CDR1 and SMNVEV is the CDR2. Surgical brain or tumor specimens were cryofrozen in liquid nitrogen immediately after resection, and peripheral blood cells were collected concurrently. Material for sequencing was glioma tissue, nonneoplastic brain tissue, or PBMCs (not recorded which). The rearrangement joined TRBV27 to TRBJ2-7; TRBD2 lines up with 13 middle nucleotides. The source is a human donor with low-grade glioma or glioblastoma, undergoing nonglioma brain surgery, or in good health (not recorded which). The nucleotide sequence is TGTTCCAGCAGTTTGTACGGGACTAGCGGGACCTACGAGCAGTACTTC. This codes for CSSSLYGTSGTYEQYF.